This T cell receptor beta chain was identified in a study of T-cell memory formation after mild COVID-19. This clonotype has just a few counts. The antigen is not known. Findings and limits, study-wide: Pre-infection memory held some responding clones, suggesting pre-existing cross-reactive T cells responded. Contracting CD4+ clones sat mainly in CM and EM; CD8+ in EMRA. Specificity for SARS-CoV-2 was not confirmed among the second-wave clones peaking on day 37.

MiXCR was run by TCRdb on the 5' RACE reads, yielding one entry per CDR3 protein. The sample consists of over 350,000 distinct CDR3 sequences, approximately 15% of them appearing once. This CDR3 has 17 residues. Trimming cost V 2 bases and J 4 bases; bases outside gene matches: 10. CDR1 is SGHKS and CDR2 is YYEKEE in the germline V gene (reference sequence). Sequenced sample: PBMCs or a T cell subset sorted from them (not recorded which). This receptor was identified in a man aged 18 to 29 who had mild COVID-19 (a few samples of this study predate the infection). Cell type and time point are not known. The J gene is TRBJ2-5, the V gene TRBV5-5, with 11 bases identical to TRBD2. This chain's CDR3 is CASSLLLAGGPGETQYF. CDR3 bases: TGTGCCAGCAGCTTACTGTTAGCGGGGGGGCCGGGAGAGACCCAGTACTTC.